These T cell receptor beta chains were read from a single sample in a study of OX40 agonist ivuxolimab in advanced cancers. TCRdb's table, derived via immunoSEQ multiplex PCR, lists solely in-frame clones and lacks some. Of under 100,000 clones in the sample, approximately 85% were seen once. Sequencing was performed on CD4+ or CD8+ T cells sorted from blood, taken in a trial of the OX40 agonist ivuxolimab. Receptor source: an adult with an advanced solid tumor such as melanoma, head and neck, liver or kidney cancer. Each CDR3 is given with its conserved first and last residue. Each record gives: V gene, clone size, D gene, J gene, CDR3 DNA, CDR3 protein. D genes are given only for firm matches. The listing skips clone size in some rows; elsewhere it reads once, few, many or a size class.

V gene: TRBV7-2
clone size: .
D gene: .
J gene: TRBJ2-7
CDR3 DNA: TGTGCCAGCAGCCAGCGCTACGAGCAGTACTTC
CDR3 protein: CASSQRYEQYF

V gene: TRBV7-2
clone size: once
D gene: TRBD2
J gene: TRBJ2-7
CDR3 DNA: TGTGCCAGCAGCCTGGGACTAGCGGGGACCTACGAGCAGTACTTC
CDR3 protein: CASSLGLAGTYEQYF

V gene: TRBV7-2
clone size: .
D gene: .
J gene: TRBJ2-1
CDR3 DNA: TGTGCCAGCAGGTTGGTGGGCGGCTCCTACAATGAGCAGTTCTTC
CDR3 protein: CASRLVGGSYNEQFF

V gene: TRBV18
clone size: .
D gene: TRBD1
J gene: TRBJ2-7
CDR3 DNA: TGTGCCAGCTCACCCTACCAGGACAGGAACTACGAGCAGTACTTC
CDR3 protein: CASSPYQDRNYEQYF

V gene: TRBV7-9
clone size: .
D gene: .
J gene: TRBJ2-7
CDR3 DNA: TGTGCCAGCAGCTCAAAACAGGGTTCGACCTACGAGCAGTACTTC
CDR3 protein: CASSSKQGSTYEQYF

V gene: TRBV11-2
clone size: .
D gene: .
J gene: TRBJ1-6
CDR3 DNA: TGTGCCAGCAGCTTCGTAGGGAATTCACCCCTCCACTTT
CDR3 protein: CASSFVGNSPLHF

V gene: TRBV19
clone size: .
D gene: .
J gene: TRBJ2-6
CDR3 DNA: TGTGCCAGTAGTATAGAACGTGGCGGGGCTGGGGCCAACGTCCTGACTTTC
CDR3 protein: CASSIERGGAGANVLTF

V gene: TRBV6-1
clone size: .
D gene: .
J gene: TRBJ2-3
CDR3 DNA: TGTGCCAGCAGTGAAGCGGGGGGGCCTTCGGATACGCAGTATTTT
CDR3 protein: CASSEAGGPSDTQYF

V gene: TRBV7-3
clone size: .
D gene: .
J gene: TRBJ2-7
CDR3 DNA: TGTGCCAGCAGCTTACGTCTTACTTCAGAGCAGTACTTC
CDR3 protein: CASSLRLTSEQYF

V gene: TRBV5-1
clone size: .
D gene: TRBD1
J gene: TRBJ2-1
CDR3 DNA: TGCGCCAGCAGCCCAGGACAGGGGGCGCATAATGAGCAGTTCTTC
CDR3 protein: CASSPGQGAHNEQFF

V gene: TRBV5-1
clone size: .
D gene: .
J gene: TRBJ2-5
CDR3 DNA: TGCGCCAGCAGCTTGGAATGGAGGGGACGCGGGACCCAGTACTTC
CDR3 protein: CASSLEWRGRGTQYF

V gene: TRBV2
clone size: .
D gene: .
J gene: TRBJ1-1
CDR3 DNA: TGTGCCAGCAGTGAAAGATGGGGCAGGGGTCGACCCAATGAAGCTTTCTTT
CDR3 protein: CASSERWGRGRPNEAFF

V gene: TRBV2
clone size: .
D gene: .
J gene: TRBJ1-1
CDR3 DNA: TGTGCCAGCAGTGTACAACAGGGCGGGAAAGCTTTCTTT
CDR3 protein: CASSVQQGGKAFF

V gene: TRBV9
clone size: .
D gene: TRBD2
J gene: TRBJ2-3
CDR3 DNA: TGTGCCAGCAGCGTGGGACTACCACAAGACCGTGGAACGCAGTATTTT
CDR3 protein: CASSVGLPQDRGTQYF

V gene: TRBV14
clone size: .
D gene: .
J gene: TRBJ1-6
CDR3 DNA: TGTGCCAGCAGCCTCCGAGCACAGGAGAATTCACCCCTCCACTTT
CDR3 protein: CASSLRAQENSPLHF

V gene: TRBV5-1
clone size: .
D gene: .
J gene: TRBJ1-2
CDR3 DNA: TGCGCCAGCAGCTTGTTGGAGCTCCCTAACTATGGCTACACCTTC
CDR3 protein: CASSLLELPNYGYTF

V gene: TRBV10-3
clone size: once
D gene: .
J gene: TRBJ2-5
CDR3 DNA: TGTGCCATCAGCCAGCCAGGGACAGAGACCCAGTACTTC
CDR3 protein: CAISQPGTETQYF

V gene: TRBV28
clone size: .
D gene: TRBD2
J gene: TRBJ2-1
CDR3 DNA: TGTGCCAGCAGGCTAAGGGGACTAGCGAGGGTCGATGAGCAGTTCTTC
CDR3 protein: CASRLRGLARVDEQFF

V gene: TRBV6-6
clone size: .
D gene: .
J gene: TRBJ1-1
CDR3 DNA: TGTGCCAGCAACCCGGCCCCTCTGACTGAAGCTTTCTTT
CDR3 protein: CASNPAPLTEAFF

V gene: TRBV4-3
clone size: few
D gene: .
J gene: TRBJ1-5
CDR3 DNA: TGCGCCAGCAGCCAAGGACTGGGAAGCAATCAGCCCCAGCATTTT
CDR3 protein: CASSQGLGSNQPQHF

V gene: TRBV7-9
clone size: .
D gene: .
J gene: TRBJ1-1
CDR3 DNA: TGTGCCAGCAGCTTCGGGGGGGTGAACACTGAAGCTTTCTTT
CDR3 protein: CASSFGGVNTEAFF

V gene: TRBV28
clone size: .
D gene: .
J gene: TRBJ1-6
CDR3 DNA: TGTGCCAGCAGTTTATTACATAGAACGGGAGATAATTCACCCCTCCACTTT
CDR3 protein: CASSLLHRTGDNSPLHF

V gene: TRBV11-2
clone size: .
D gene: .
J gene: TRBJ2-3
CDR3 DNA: TGTGCCAGCAGCCCGAGAGGGACTGGCACAGATACGCAGTATTTT
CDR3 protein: CASSPRGTGTDTQYF

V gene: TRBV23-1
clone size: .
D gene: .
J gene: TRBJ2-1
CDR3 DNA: TGCGCCAGCAGTCACCCTGCCGGACAGTTCTACAATGAGCAGTTCTTC
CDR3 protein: CASSHPAGQFYNEQFF

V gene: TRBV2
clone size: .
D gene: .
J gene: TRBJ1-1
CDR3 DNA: TGTGCCAGCAGGGCCAGTCAGAGGGGGAACACTGAAGCTTTCTTT
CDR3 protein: CASRASQRGNTEAFF

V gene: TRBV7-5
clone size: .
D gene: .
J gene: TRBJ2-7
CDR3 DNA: TGTGTCAGAAGCTTAGAACACTACGAGCAGTACTTC
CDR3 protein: CVRSLEHYEQYF

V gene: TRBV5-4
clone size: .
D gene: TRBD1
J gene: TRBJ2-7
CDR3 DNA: TGTGCCAGCAGCCCGGTCCGGGGACAGGGCTCCTACGAGCAGTACTTC
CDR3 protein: CASSPVRGQGSYEQYF

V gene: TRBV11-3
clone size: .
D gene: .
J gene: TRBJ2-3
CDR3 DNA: TGTGCCAGCAGCGGACGAAAAGGACAGCCAGGCACAGATACGCAGTATTTT
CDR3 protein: CASSGRKGQPGTDTQYF

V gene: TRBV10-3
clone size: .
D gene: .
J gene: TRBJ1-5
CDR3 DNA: TGTGCCATCAGCAGGAACAATCAGCCCCAGCATTTT
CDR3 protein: CAISRNNQPQHF

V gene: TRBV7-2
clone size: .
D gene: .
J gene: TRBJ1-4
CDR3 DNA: TGTGCCAGCAGCCTCTACGACCTGGACGCTCGGCATAATGAAAAACTGTTTTTT
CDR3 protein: CASSLYDLDARHNEKLFF

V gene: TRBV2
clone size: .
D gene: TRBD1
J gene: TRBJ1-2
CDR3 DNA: TGTGCCAGCAGTGAAGACAGGGGGGCCTTTTTCACCTTC
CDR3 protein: CASSEDRGAFFTF

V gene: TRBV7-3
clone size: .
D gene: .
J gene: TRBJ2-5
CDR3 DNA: TGTGCCAGCAGCTTAGGGGTGCGCTCTAGGTGGGAGGCCCAGTACTTC
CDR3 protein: CASSLGVRSRWEAQYF